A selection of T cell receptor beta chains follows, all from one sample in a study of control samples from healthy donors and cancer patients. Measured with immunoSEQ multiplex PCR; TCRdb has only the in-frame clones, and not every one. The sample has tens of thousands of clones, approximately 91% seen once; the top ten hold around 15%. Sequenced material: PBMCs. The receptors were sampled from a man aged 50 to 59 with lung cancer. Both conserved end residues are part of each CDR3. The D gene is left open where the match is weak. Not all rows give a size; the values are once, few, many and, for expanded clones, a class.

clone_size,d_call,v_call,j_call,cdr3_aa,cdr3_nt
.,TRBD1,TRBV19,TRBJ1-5,CASSGTANNQPQHF,TGTGCCAGTTCCGGGACAGCCAACAATCAGCCCCAGCATTTT
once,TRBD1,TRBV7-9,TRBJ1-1,CASSSSPGQDFGTEAFF,TGTGCCAGCAGCTCATCCCCGGGACAGGATTTTGGCACTGAAGCTTTCTTT
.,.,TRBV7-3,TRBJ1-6,CASSSLRLGNSPLHF,TGTGCCAGCAGCTCCCTCCGTCTCGGGAATTCACCCCTCCACTTT
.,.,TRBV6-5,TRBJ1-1,CASVREPPNTEAFF,TGTGCCAGCGTGCGGGAGCCCCCGAACACTGAAGCTTTCTTT
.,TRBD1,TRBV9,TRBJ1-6,CASSVEDRENSPLHF,TGTGCCAGCAGCGTAGAAGACAGGGAGAATTCACCCCTCCACTTT
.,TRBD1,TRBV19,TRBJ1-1,CASSRPYRGAVMNTEAFF,TGTGCCAGTAGTAGACCCTACAGGGGAGCGGTCATGAACACTGAAGCTTTCTTT
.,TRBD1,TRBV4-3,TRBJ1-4,CASSQGRQGVEKLFF,TGCGCCAGCAGCCAAGGGAGACAGGGAGTGGAAAAACTGTTTTTT
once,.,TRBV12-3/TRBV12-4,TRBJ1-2,CASSLASLHGYTF,TGTGCCAGCAGTTTGGCATCACTTCATGGCTACACCTTC
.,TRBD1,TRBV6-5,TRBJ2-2,CASTRDSRTGELFF,TGTGCCAGCACCCGGGACAGTCGTACCGGGGAGCTGTTTTTT
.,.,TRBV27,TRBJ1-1,CASSSRRDNTEAFF,TGTGCCAGCAGTTCTCGCAGGGACAACACTGAAGCTTTCTTT
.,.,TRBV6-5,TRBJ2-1,CASSSPGYNEQFF,TGTGCCAGCAGCTCTCCTGGCTACAATGAGCAGTTCTTC
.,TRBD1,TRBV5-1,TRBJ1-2,CASSDPGQGDGYTF,TGCGCCAGCAGCGACCCGGGACAGGGGGACGGCTACACCTTC
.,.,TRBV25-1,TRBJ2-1,CASSGRGNEQFF,TGTGCCAGCAGTGGCAGGGGCAATGAGCAGTTCTTC
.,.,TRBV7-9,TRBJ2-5,CASSGSEGGSQETQYF,TGTGCCAGCAGCGGCAGCGAGGGGGGATCGCAAGAGACCCAGTACTTC
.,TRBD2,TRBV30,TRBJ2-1,CAWSIGLANEQFF,TGTGCCTGGTCGATAGGACTAGCCAATGAGCAGTTCTTC